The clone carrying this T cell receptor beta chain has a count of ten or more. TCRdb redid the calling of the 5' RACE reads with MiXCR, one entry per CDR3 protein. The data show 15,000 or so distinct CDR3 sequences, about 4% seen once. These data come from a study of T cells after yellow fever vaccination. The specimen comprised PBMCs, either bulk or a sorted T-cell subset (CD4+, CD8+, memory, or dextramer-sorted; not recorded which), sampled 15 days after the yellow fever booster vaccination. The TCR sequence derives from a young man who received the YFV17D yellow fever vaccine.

CDR3 in amino acids: CATTGWRDYNEQFF. In nucleotides, the CDR3 is TGTGCCACCACGGGATGGCGGGATTACAATGAGCAGTTCTTC. The V call is TRBV28, the J call TRBJ2-1, with D perhaps TRBD2 (6 bases). The germline V gene has CDR1 MDHEN and CDR2 SYDVKM. This CDR3 has 14 residues. V lost 10 bases, J lost 4 bases, and 17 bases lay in between.